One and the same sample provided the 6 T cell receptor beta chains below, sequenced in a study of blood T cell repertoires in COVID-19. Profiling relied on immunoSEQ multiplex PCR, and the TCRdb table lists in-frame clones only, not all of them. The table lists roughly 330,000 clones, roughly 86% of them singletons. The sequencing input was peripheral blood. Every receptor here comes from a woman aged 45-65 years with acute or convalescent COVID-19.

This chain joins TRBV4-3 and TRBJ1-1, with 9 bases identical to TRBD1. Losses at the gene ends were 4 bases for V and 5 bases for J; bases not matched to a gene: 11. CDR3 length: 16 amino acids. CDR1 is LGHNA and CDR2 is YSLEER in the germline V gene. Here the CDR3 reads CASSPIVGTGSTEAFF. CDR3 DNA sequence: TGCGCCAGCAGCCCCATTGTGGGGACAGGGAGTACTGAAGCTTTCTTT.

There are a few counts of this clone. The CDR3 region has the DNA TGCGCCAGCAGCTTGACTAGCGCTGACAATGAGCAGTTCTTC. This codes for CASSLTSADNEQFF. This sequence joins TRBV5-1 and TRBJ2-1, with 7 nucleotides matching TRBD2. With 1 base clipped from V and 5 bases from J, the junction kept 3 bases outside the gene matches. The CDR3 is 14 amino acids. CDR1 is SGHRS, CDR2 YFSETQ, per germline.

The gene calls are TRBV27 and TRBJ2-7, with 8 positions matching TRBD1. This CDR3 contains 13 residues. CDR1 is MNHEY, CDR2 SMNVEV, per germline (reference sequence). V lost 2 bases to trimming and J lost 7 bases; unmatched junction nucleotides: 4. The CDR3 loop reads CASSLQGAREQYF. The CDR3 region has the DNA TGTGCCAGCAGTTTACAGGGGGCAAGGGAGCAGTACTTC.

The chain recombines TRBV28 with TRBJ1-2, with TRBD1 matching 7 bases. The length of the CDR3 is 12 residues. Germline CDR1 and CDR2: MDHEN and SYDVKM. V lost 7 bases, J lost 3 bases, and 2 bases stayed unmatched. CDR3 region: CASNDRDYGYTF. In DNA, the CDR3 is TGTGCCAGCAACGACAGGGACTATGGCTACACCTTC.

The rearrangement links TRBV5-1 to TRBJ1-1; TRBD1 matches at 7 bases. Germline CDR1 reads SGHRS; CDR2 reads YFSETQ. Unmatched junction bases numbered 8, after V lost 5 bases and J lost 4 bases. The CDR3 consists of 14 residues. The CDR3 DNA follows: TGCGCCAGCAGTACGACAGGGCAAGGCACTGAAGCTTTCTTT. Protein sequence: CASSTTGQGTEAFF.

The CDR3, as DNA: TGTGCCAGCAGTTTGACGGGGTACCAAGAGACCCAGTACTTC. Translation: CASSLTGYQETQYF. V gene TRBV6-5 combines with J gene TRBJ2-5, with a possible D match to TRBD2 (5 bases). The CDR3 spans 14 residues. V was trimmed by 4 bases and J by 0 bases, leaving 9 bases between them. Germline loops: CDR1 MNHEY, CDR2 SVGAGI.